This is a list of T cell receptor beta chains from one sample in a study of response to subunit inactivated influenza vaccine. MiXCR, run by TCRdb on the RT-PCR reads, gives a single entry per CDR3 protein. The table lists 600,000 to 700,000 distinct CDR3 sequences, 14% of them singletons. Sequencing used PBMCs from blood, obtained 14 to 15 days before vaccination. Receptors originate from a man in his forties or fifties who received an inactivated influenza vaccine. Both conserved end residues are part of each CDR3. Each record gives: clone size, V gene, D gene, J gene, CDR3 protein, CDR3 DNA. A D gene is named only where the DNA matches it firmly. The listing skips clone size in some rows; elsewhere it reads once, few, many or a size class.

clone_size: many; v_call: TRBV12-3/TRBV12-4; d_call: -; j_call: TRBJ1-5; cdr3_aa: CASSFMAADQPQHF; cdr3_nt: TGTGCCAGCAGTTTTATGGCAGCCGATCAGCCCCAGCATTTT
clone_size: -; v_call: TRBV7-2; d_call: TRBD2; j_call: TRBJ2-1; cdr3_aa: CASSLVGTSGSNEQFF; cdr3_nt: TGTGCCAGCAGCCTTGTTGGGACTAGCGGGTCCAATGAGCAGTTCTTC
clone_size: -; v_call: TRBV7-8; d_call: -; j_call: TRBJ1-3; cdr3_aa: CASSLGVSYGNTIYF; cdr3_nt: TGTGCCAGCAGCTTAGGTGTATCATACGGAAACACCATATATTTT
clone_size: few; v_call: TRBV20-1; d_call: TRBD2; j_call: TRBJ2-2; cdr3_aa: CSAPIAGSLTGELFF; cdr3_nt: TGCAGTGCTCCGATAGCGGGGAGTCTCACCGGGGAGCTGTTTTTT
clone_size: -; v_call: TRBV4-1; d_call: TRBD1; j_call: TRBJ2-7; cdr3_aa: CASSRHRQGGYEQYF; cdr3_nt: TGCGCCAGCAGCCGACATCGACAGGGCGGCTACGAGCAGTACTTC
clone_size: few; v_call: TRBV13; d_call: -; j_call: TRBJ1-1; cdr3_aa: CASSLRTPGTEAFF; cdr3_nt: TGTGCCAGCAGCTTACGGACTCCAGGGACTGAAGCTTTCTTT
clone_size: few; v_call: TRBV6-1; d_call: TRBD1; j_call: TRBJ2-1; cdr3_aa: CASSPGTGGLGEQFF; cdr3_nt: TGTGCCAGCAGTCCCGGGACAGGGGGCCTGGGTGAGCAGTTCTTC
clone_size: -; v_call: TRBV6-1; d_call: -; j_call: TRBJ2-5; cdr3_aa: CASSGALAETQYF; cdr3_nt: TGTGCCAGCAGTGGAGCCTTGGCAGAGACCCAGTACTTC
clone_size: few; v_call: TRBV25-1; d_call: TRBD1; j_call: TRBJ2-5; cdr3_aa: CASSDPRTGAGETQYF; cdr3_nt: TGTGCCAGCAGTGACCCTCGGACAGGGGCAGGAGAGACCCAGTACTTC
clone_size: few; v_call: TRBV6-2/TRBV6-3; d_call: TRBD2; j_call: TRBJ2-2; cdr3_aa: CASRTAGGRSGELFF; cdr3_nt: TGTGCCAGCAGGACAGCGGGAGGGCGCTCCGGGGAGCTGTTTTTT
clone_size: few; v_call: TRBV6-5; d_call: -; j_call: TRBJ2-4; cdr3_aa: CASSSGYIQYF; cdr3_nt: TGTGCCAGCAGCTCAGGGTACATTCAGTACTTC
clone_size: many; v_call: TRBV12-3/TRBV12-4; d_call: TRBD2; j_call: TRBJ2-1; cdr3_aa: CASTLLAGSYNEQFF; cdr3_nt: TGTGCCAGCACCCTTCTAGCGGGCTCCTACAATGAGCAGTTCTTC
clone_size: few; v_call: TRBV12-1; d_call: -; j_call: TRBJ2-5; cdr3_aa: CASSFEDLQETQYF; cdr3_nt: TGTGCCAGCAGCTTTGAGGACCTCCAAGAGACCCAGTACTTC
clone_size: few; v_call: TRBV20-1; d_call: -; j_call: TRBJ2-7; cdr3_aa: CSARGFFSYEQYF; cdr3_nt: TGCAGTGCTAGAGGTTTCTTTTCCTACGAGCAGTACTTC
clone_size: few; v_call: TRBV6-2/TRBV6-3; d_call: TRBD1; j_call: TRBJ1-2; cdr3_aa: CASSRAGTGNYYGYTF; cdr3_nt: TGTGCCAGCAGCAGAGCCGGGACAGGGAACTACTATGGCTACACCTTC
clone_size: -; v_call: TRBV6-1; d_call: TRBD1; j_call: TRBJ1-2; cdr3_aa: CASSPAGTGRNGYTF; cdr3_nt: TGTGCCAGCAGCCCCGCCGGGACAGGTCGCAATGGCTACACCTTC
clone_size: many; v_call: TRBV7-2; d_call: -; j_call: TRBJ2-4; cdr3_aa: CASSPDRVQNIQYF; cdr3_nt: TGTGCCAGCAGCCCCGACAGAGTACAAAACATTCAGTACTTC
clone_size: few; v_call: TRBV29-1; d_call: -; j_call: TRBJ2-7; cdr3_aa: CSVETVEDPESYEQYF; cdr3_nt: TGCAGCGTTGAAACGGTCGAGGACCCAGAGTCCTACGAGCAGTACTTC
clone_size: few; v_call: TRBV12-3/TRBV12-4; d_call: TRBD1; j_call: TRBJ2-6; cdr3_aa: CASQGQGASGANVLTF; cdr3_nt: TGTGCCAGCCAGGGACAGGGGGCATCTGGGGCCAACGTCCTGACTTTC
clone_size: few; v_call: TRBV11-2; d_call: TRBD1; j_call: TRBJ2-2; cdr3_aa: CASSRQGYAGELFF; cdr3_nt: TGTGCCAGCAGCCGACAGGGGTACGCCGGGGAGCTGTTTTTT
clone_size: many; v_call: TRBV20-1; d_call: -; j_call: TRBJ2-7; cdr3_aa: CSAFRTSDYEQYF; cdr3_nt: TGCAGTGCTTTCCGGACCAGTGACTACGAGCAGTACTTC
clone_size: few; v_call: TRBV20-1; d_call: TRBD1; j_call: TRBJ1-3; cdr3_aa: CSARAQGVAGNTIYF; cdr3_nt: TGCAGTGCTAGAGCCCAGGGGGTTGCTGGAAACACCATATATTTT
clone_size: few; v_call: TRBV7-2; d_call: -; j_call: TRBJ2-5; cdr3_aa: CASSLRVGETQYF; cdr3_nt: TGTGCCAGCAGCTTACGGGTGGGGGAGACCCAGTACTTC
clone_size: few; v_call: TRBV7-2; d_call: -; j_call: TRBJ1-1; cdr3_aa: CASSLVERNTEAFF; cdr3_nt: TGTGCCAGCAGCTTGGTCGAAAGGAACACTGAAGCTTTCTTT
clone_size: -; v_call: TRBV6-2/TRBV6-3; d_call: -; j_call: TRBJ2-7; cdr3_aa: CACQTFVQGNSYEQYF; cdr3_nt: TGTGCCTGTCAGACATTCGTGCAGGGTAACTCCTACGAGCAGTACTTC
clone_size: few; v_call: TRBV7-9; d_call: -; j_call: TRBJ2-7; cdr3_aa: CAGGLTGRPYEQYF; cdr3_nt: TGTGCCGGAGGATTGACAGGGAGGCCCTACGAGCAGTACTTC
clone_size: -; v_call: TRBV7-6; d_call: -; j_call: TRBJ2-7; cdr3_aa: CASSLDSPANRYPYEQYF; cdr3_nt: TGTGCCAGCAGCTTAGATTCCCCTGCCAACAGGTACCCCTACGAGCAGTACTTC
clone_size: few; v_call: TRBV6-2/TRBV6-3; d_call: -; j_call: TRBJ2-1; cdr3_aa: CASSWGSEQFF; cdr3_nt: TGTGCCAGCAGTTGGGGGAGTGAGCAGTTCTTC
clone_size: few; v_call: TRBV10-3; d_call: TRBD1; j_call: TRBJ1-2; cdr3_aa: CAIKRTGNYGYTF; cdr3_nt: TGTGCCATCAAGAGGACAGGGAACTATGGCTACACCTTC
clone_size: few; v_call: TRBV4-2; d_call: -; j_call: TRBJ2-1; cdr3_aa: CASSQDPDGTYNEQFF; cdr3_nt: TGTGCCAGCAGCCAAGACCCGGACGGAACCTACAATGAGCAGTTCTTC
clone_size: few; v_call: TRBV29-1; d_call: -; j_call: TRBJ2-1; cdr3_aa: CSVDWDLQGTNEQFF; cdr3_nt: TGCAGCGTTGACTGGGACTTACAGGGAACCAATGAGCAGTTCTTC
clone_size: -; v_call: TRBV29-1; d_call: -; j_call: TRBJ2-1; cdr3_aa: CSVEGATGPGEQFF; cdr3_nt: TGCAGCGTTGAAGGGGCGACGGGGCCAGGTGAGCAGTTCTTC
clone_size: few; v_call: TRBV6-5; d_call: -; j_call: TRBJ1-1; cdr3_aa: CASSYSWGSTEAFF; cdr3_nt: TGTGCCAGCAGTTACTCGTGGGGGTCCACTGAAGCTTTCTTT
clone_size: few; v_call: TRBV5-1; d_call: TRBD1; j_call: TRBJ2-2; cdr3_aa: CASSLIGGANTGELFF; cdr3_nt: TGCGCCAGCAGCTTAATAGGGGGCGCGAACACCGGGGAGCTGTTTTTT
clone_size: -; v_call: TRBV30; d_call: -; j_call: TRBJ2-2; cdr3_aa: CAWRGGPNTGELFF; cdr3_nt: TGTGCCTGGAGGGGCGGACCTAACACCGGGGAGCTGTTTTTT
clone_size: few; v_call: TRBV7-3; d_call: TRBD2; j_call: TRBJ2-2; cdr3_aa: CASSQTSARNTGELFF; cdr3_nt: TGTGCCAGCAGCCAAACTAGCGCGAGGAACACCGGGGAGCTGTTTTTT
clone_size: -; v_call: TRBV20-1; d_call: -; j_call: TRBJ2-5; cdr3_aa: CSARAPLLMGETQYF; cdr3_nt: TGCAGTGCTAGAGCTCCCCTTTTAATGGGTGAGACCCAGTACTTC
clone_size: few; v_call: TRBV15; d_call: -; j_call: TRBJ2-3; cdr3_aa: CATSGAGQTQYF; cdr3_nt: TGTGCCACCAGTGGGGCTGGGCAAACGCAGTATTTT
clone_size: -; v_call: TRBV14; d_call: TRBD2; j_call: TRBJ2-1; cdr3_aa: CASRFFGTGKLAGGRSSYNEQFF; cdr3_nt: TGTGCCAGCAGATTCTTCGGGACAGGGAAACTAGCGGGAGGCCGAAGCTCCTACAATGAGCAGTTCTTC
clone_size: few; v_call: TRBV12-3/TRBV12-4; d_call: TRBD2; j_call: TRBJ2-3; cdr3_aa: CASSTSGAHGDTQYF; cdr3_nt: TGTGCCAGCAGTACTAGCGGGGCTCATGGGGATACGCAGTATTTT
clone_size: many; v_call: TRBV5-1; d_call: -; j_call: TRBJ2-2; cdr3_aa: CASSLTSYSGTGELFF; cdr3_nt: TGCGCCAGCAGCTTAACCTCCTACAGCGGGACCGGGGAGCTGTTTTTT
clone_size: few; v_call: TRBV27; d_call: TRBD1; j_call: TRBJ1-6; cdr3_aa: CASSLFQGAVSPLHF; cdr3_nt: TGTGCCAGCAGTTTATTTCAGGGGGCGGTTTCACCCCTCCACTTT
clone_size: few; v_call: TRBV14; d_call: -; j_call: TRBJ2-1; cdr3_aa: CASSQWPDTYNEQFF; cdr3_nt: TGTGCCAGCAGCCAATGGCCGGATACCTACAATGAGCAGTTCTTC